This is a list of T cell receptor beta chains from one sample in a study of blood T cell repertoires in COVID-19. TCRdb's table, derived via immunoSEQ multiplex PCR, lists solely in-frame clones and lacks some. In the table there are over 70,000 clones, 86% of which are singletons. Specimen: peripheral blood. The receptors were sampled from a human donor in a cohort sampled during active COVID-19. CDR3s include the opening cysteine and the closing phenylalanine or tryptophan. A D gene is named only where the DNA matches it firmly.

D: NA; V: TRBV5-1; J: TRBJ1-5; DNA: TGCGCCAGCAGCGAAGGCGGGGAGGGTGGTCAGCCCCAGCATTTT; CDR3: CASSEGGEGGQPQHF
D: NA; V: TRBV11-2; J: TRBJ2-1; DNA: TGTGCCAGCAGCTTACTCGCGGCACGCTCCTACAATGAGCAGTTCTTC; CDR3: CASSLLAARSYNEQFF
D: TRBD1; V: TRBV6-5; J: TRBJ2-7; DNA: TGTGCCAGCAGACCCGGGACAGGGAACTACGAGCAGTACTTC; CDR3: CASRPGTGNYEQYF
D: NA; V: TRBV5-1; J: TRBJ2-3; DNA: TGCGCCAGCAGCTTGCAGGGGAGCACAGATACGCAGTATTTT; CDR3: CASSLQGSTDTQYF
D: TRBD2; V: TRBV6-4; J: TRBJ2-1; DNA: TGTGCCAGCAGTGACTCGACTAGCGGGATTAATGAGCAGTTCTTC; CDR3: CASSDSTSGINEQFF
D: NA; V: TRBV6-5; J: TRBJ2-7; DNA: TGTGCCAGCAGTTACTCTTACAGACAAAGCTCCTACGAGCAGTACTTC; CDR3: CASSYSYRQSSYEQYF
D: TRBD2; V: TRBV2; J: TRBJ2-5; DNA: TGTGCCAGCCAGATAGCGGGAGGGGGAGAGACCCAGTACTTC; CDR3: CASQIAGGGETQYF
D: NA; V: TRBV28; J: TRBJ2-1; DNA: TGTGCCAGCAATGCGGGGTCCTCCTACAATGAGCAGTTCTTC; CDR3: CASNAGSSYNEQFF
D: TRBD1; V: TRBV10-3; J: TRBJ1-2; DNA: TGTGCCATCAGTGGGGACAGGGGGCATGGCTACACCTTC; CDR3: CAISGDRGHGYTF
D: NA; V: TRBV30; J: TRBJ2-1; DNA: TGTGCCTGGAGCCGACCTTTAGCGAGCCCGGCCTACAATGAGCAGTTCTTC; CDR3: CAWSRPLASPAYNEQFF
D: TRBD1; V: TRBV6-5; J: TRBJ1-2; DNA: TGTGCCAGCAGTTACTCTACAGGGGACCGTGGCTACACCTTC; CDR3: CASSYSTGDRGYTF
D: TRBD2; V: TRBV11-3; J: TRBJ2-1; DNA: TGTGCCAGCAGCCTAGGCAGGACTAGCGGGGCAAATGAGCAGTTCTTC; CDR3: CASSLGRTSGANEQFF
D: TRBD1; V: TRBV2; J: TRBJ1-5; DNA: TGTGCCAGCAGGCAGGGGGGTTTCAATCAGCCCCAGCATTTT; CDR3: CASRQGGFNQPQHF
D: TRBD1; V: TRBV19; J: TRBJ2-1; DNA: TGTGCCAGTAGCCACGAAGGGGTGGGGACAGGACCTCCTAGGGAGTTCTTC; CDR3: CASSHEGVGTGPPREFF
D: TRBD2; V: TRBV24-1; J: TRBJ2-3; DNA: TGTGCCACCCCTGAACCTGGGACTAGCGGGAGAAGAGATACGCAGTATTTT; CDR3: CATPEPGTSGRRDTQYF
D: NA; V: TRBV29-1; J: TRBJ1-1; DNA: TGCAGCGTTGTAGTGAGCGGGGATTTTTACGCTTTCTTT; CDR3: CSVVVSGDFYAFF
D: NA; V: TRBV5-1; J: TRBJ2-1; DNA: TGCGCCAGCAGCCAAGACACAGACAATGAGCAGTTCTTC; CDR3: CASSQDTDNEQFF